This TCR beta chain was sequenced during a study of T-cell reconstitution after alpha-beta-depleted transplantation in children. During its preparation, the TCRbeta library received unique molecular identifiers. TCRdb reprocessed the PCR reads with MiXCR, giving one entry per CDR3 protein. Among 500,000 to 600,000 distinct CDR3 sequences listed, roughly 30% were seen once. The table lists this clonotype with a few counts. This CDR3 contains 15 residues. With V trimmed by 2 bases and J by 8 bases, 6 bases remained unmatched. CDR1 is SEHNR, CDR2 FQNEAQ, per germline (reference sequence). The clonotype was recovered from a boy in the first two years of life with Wiskott-Aldrich syndrome, due to receive a stem cell transplant. The J gene is TRBJ2-1, the V gene TRBV7-9; 10 nucleotides match TRBD1. Specimen: PBMCs, collected before TCRalphabeta/CD19-depleted stem cell transplant. As DNA, the CDR3 is TGTGCCAGCAGCTTATACGGGACAGGGGTAGATGAGCAGTTCTTC. It translates to CASSLYGTGVDEQFF.